These 6 T cell receptor beta chains share one sample of origin, sequenced in a study of T cell changes during pregnancy in multiple sclerosis. Using immunoSEQ multiplex PCR, the repertoire was profiled, and TCRdb retains in-frame clones only, with some absent. Of roughly 40,000 clones listed, roughly nine tenths are singletons. Sequences were derived from CD4+ T cells from peripheral blood mononuclear cells, sampled before pregnancy. All receptors come from a female donor with multiple sclerosis, enrolled in a pregnancy study.

The chain is built from TRBV7-6 and TRBJ2-3; 7 nucleotides align to TRBD2. Trimming at V came to 3 bases and at J to 5 bases, leaving 8 bases not matched to a gene. The CDR3 runs to 15 residues. Germline V CDR1 and CDR2: SGHVS, FNYEAQ. DNA for the CDR3: TGTGCCAGCAGCTTGTACGCCCCTAGCGGAGATACGCAGTATTTT. Amino acid sequence: CASSLYAPSGDTQYF.

This chain links TRBV4-2 with TRBJ2-1, with 9 bases fitting TRBD2. J gave up 3 bases and V 3 bases, and 6 bases lay outside the gene matches. CDR1 and CDR2 from the germline V gene are LGHNA and YNFKEQ. The CDR3 length is 16 residues. The CDR3 region is CASSQVAGGDYNEQFF. The CDR3 DNA reads as TGTGCCAGCAGCCAGGTGGCGGGAGGGGACTACAATGAGCAGTTCTTC.

The V and J genes are TRBV19 and TRBJ2-3; a weak D match, TRBD1 (6 bases). V lost 7 bases and J lost 2, with 13 bases in between. Per the germline V gene, CDR1 is LNHDA and CDR2 is SQIVND (reference sequence). The CDR3 length is 14 residues. CDR3 residues: CASKGETPTDTQYF. The CDR3 DNA reads TGTGCCAGTAAGGGGGAAACCCCCACAGATACGCAGTATTTT. Combining the CDR3 with reference TRBV19 and TRBJ2-3 gives the whole variable domain DGGITQSPKYLFRKEGQNVTLSCEQNLNHDAMYWYRQDPGQGLRLIYYSQIVNDFQKGDIAEGYSVSREKKESFPLTVTSAQKNPTAFYLCASKGETPTDTQYFGPGTRLTVL.

CDR3 protein: CASSLAGAGAGETQYF. The CDR3 coding sequence is TGCGCCAGCAGCTTGGCCGGAGCGGGAGCGGGGGAGACCCAGTACTTC. The J gene is TRBJ2-5, the V gene TRBV5-1, with TRBD2 matching over 8 bases. Looked up from germline, CDR1 is SGHRS and CDR2 is YFSETQ. V dropped 0 bases and J dropped 5; count of bases not matched to a gene: 9. This CDR3 contains 16 residues.

The rearrangement links TRBV7-2 to TRBJ1-5; D remains unclear. Germline-derived CDR1 and CDR2 are SGHTA and FQGNSA. Trimming shortened V by 3 bases and J by 7 bases, and 10 bases separated the two germline ends. This CDR3 has 13 residues. CDR3: CASSFRLGQPQHF. The CDR3 nucleotides are TGTGCCAGCAGCTTTCGGCTGGGCCAGCCCCAGCATTTT. The complete variable domain, with remaining parts taken from reference TRBV7-2 and TRBJ1-5, reads GAGVSQSPSNKVTEKGKDVELRCDPISGHTALYWYRQSLGQGLEFLIYFQGNSAPDKSGLPSDRFSAERTGGSVSTLTIQRTQQEDSAVYLCASSFRLGQPQHFGDGTRLSIL.

V gene TRBV6-1 combines with J gene TRBJ2-3, with TRBD1 as a possible D gene (5 bases). The CDR3 runs to 20 residues. Trimming took off 2 bases at V and 0 bases at J, with 24 bases between the two ends. Germline CDR1 is MNHNS and CDR2 is SASEGT. The CDR3 protein is CASSEFGQRSFTFSTDTQYF. DNA of the CDR3: TGTGCCAGCAGTGAATTTGGACAAAGATCCTTTACATTTAGCACAGATACGCAGTATTTT.